Sequencing of this T cell receptor beta chain was carried out in a study of blood T cell repertoires in COVID-19 (dated by TCRdb to 2020 to 2021). With regard to the full study: Collaborator samples came from the United States, Italy and Spain and covered acute and convalescent phases of COVID-19. The samples were drawn from the first 160 participants of the ongoing ImmuneRACE study and from about 1,200 subjects provided by 6 global collaborators. Subjects who had been exposed to COVID-19, were actively infected with it, or had recovered from it provided the deeply sampled blood TCRbeta repertoires that made up the dataset. A freely available public database, intended as a resource for researchers studying the immune response to SARS-CoV-2, is where the repertoires were released. Where HLA class I and class II types were available, the types were taken from metadata supplied by the sample provider, not from assay-based typing. The prospective study material was composed of cDNA or gDNA derived from T cells, B-cell-depleted T cells, or PBMCs. Nearly every sample came with metadata listing a de-identified subject ID, COVID-19 status, age in years and sex. Study-wide conclusions, independent of this receptor: Clinical and demographic metadata were provided uncurated, with the amount varying by source and participant.

Comment on this clone: Its antigen is currently not known. It has no much larger one-base neighbor in the sample; base qualities were not kept.

The CDR3 runs 13 amino acids, cysteine and phenylalanine included. Here the CDR3 DNA is all that survives: 39 bases in frame from base 1. For this chain, trimming is 2 bases at the V end and 6 bases at the J end, and the number of junction bases without a gene match is 0. CDR1 and CDR2 (MDHEN, SYDVKM) derive from the germline V gene. The immunoSEQ Assay, a bias-controlled multiplex PCR, was used to amplify TCRbeta CDR3 regions from genomic DNA. The paper's processing steps were these. The number of nucleated cells in each sample was estimated from the amplification of reference gene primers within the assay. To quantify the absolute abundance of each unique TCRbeta CDR3 rearrangement, sequence reads were collapsed and filtered. For each sample, productive Simpson clonality was calculated by taking the square root of Simpson's diversity index across productive rearrangements. TCRdb stores this immuneACCESS table with in-frame sequences only. Part of the clones is absent; in the studies checked, under half of the shortfall reflects unresolved V genes, and no reason is known for the rest. V, J and clone size reflect that table, while D and trimming were determined from the DNA. The sample table shows some 250,000 clones, and approximately 78% are seen once. Around 12% of the sample comes from the top ten.

Whole blood was collected in K2EDTA tubes by collaborating institutions according to the institutions' own protocols. For TCRbeta analysis, collaborators shipped samples as frozen whole blood, isolated PBMCs, or DNA extracted from either of those sample types. The TCR was taken from a woman aged 55-75 years with active or convalescent COVID-19. Material for sequencing was peripheral blood. The V and J genes are TRBV28 and TRBJ1-1, with TRBD1 identical over 10 junction bases. In nucleotides, the sequence is TGTGCCAGCAGTTTAGGGACAGGGGCTGAAGCTTTCTTT. Its protein is CASSLGTGAEAFF. The reference TRBV28 and TRBJ1-1 proteins fill in what lies around the CDR3, so the full variable domain reads DVKVTQSSRYLVKRTGEKVFLECVQDMDHENMFWYRQDPGLGLRLIYFSYDVKMKEKGDIPEGYSVSREKKERFSLILESASTNQTSMYLCASSLGTGAEAFFGQGTRLTVV.